A single sample gave rise to the 19 T cell receptor beta chains below, sequenced in a study of T cells after posttransplantation cyclophosphamide. Sequencing was performed with immunoSEQ multiplex PCR; in TCRdb, only in-frame clones are kept and a portion is missing. The sample lists 10,000 or so clones, 95% to 98% occurring once. The naive gate required viable CD3+CD4+ or CD3+CD8+ cells with CCR7+CD45RA+CD45RO-CD95-CD27+CD28+ phenotype. The sequenced sample consisted of naive CD4+ T cells sorted from PBMCs. Receptors originate from an older woman in good health, CMV-negative, and a related stem cell transplant donor.

The CDR3 reads CASSHRDRGDYGYTF. CDR3 coding DNA: TGTGCCAGCAGTCACCGGGACAGGGGGGACTATGGCTACACCTTC. The chain combines TRBV27 with TRBJ1-2, with 11 bases matching TRBD1. The CDR3 contains 15 residues. J gave up 3 bases and V 5 bases, and 5 bases lay outside the gene matches. Germline CDR1 reads MNHEY; CDR2 reads SMNVEV (reference sequence).

The V and J genes are TRBV5-1 and TRBJ1-2; the D is unclear. This CDR3 has 15 amino acids. V was cut by 4 bases and J by 0 bases, with 13 bases left in between. Germline V CDR1 and CDR2: SGHRS, YFSETQ. The DNA of the CDR3 is TGCGCCAGCAGCCTCGAAGATGGAGCTAACTATGGCTACACCTTC. Translated: CASSLEDGANYGYTF.

V gene TRBV10-3 combines with J gene TRBJ2-3, with D hard to call. The V gene's germline CDR1 is ENHRY and CDR2 SYGVKD. V shed 3 bases and J shed 6 bases, with 4 bases lying between them. The CDR3 contains 11 residues. In nucleotides, the CDR3 is TGTGCCATCAGTGACCCGGATACGCAGTATTTT. Its translation: CAISDPDTQYF.

This chain joins TRBV11-2 and TRBJ2-1; 9 bases match TRBD2. Per the germline V gene, CDR1 is SGHAT and CDR2 is FQNNGV. The CDR3 contains 15 residues. Trimming removed 6 bases from V and 4 bases from J; junction bases left unmatched: 7. The CDR3 DNA follows: TGTGCCAGCAGTTCTCTAGCGGGGCGGTACAATGAGCAGTTCTTC. It codes for CASSSLAGRYNEQFF.

The chain couples TRBV4-3 to TRBJ2-7; the match to TRBD2 covers 13 bases. CDR3 length equals 14 residues. The ends lost 5 bases at V and 4 bases at J; junction bases unmatched: 2. Germline values: CDR1 LGHNA, CDR2 YSLEER. In DNA, the CDR3 is TGCGCCAGCAGCACGACTAGCGGGAGGTACGAGCAGTACTTC. Residues: CASSTTSGRYEQYF.

The chain is built from TRBV7-8 and TRBJ2-7; tentatively, D is TRBD2 (5 bases). CDR1 SGHVS and CDR2 FQNEAQ come from the germline V gene. CDR3 length: 15 residues. The V and J ends lost 5 bases and 2 bases respectively, with 16 bases between them. This CDR3 is CASSKEISETYEQYF. CDR3 DNA: TGTGCCAGCAGCAAAGAGATTAGCGAAACCTACGAGCAGTACTTC.

The chain employs TRBV15 and TRBJ2-2, with 7 bases aligning to TRBD1. V shed 7 bases, J shed 4 bases, and the junction held 9 bases outside the gene matches. Germline loops: CDR1 LNHNV, CDR2 YYDKDF (reference sequence). This CDR3 comprises 15 residues. The CDR3 reads CATKGADSITGELFF. CDR3 coding DNA: TGTGCCACCAAGGGGGCGGACAGTATCACCGGGGAGCTGTTTTTT.

The chain carries TRBV10-3 and TRBJ1-4; the D gene is possibly TRBD1 (6 bases). CDR1 and CDR2 (germline): ENHRY, SYGVKD. V was trimmed by 3 bases and J by 8 bases, leaving 10 bases between them. The CDR3 has 13 residues. CDR3 loop: CAISDRGAEKLFF. Here the CDR3 DNA reads TGTGCCATCAGTGACCGGGGGGCGGAAAAACTGTTTTTT.

This clone showed up just once. V and J are TRBV10-1 and TRBJ1-5; weak D call: TRBD1 (6 bases). CDR1 is WNHNN and CDR2 is SYGVQD in the germline V gene (reference sequence). This CDR3 comprises 14 residues. Trimming stripped 7 bases from V and 2 bases from J, with 12 bases between. CDR3 DNA: TGCGCCAGCAACAGGGAATGGGGCAATCAGCCCCAGCATTTT. Protein: CASNREWGNQPQHF.

The J gene is TRBJ2-1, the V gene TRBV29-1; perhaps TRBD2 as D (5 bases). Germline assignment: CDR1 SQVTM and CDR2 ANQGSEA. Trimming took 6 bases from V and 8 from J, leaving 20 bases between them. The CDR3 totals 14 residues. CDR3 sequence (DNA): TGCAGCGTAGATATCGGGCCCCTAGCACATGAGCAGTTCTTC. It yields the protein CSVDIGPLAHEQFF.

V usage is TRBV5-4 and J usage is TRBJ1-5, with D uncertain. CDR1 and CDR2 (germline): SGHNT, YYREEE (reference sequence). CDR3 size: 12 residues. V lost 1 base and J 5 bases, leaving 4 bases between the germline ends. The CDR3 DNA reads TGTGCCAGCAGCTTGACAGATCAGCCCCAGCATTTT. It is translated as CASSLTDQPQHF. The full variable domain, in which reference TRBV5-4 and TRBJ1-5 provide the parts outside the CDR3, is ETGVTQSPTHLIKTRGQQVTLRCSSQSGHNTVSWYQQALGQGPQFIFQYYREEENGRGNFPPRFSGLQFPNYSSELNVNALELDDSALYLCASSLTDQPQHFGDGTRLSIL.

The rearrangement uses TRBV19 and TRBJ2-1; tentative D call: TRBD2 (6 bases). The ends were cut back, 3 bases at V and 10 bases at J, with 10 bases in the middle. CDR1 is LNHDA, CDR2 SQIVND, per germline (reference sequence). The CDR3 contains 12 residues. CDR3 nucleotide sequence: TGTGCCAGTAGTATGAGGCTAGCGGAGCAGTTCTTC. Protein: CASSMRLAEQFF.

The chain has TRBV5-4 and TRBJ2-3; TRBD1 agrees at 9 bases. V lost 4 bases, J lost 5 bases, and 5 bases stayed unmatched. Germline values: CDR1 SGHNT, CDR2 YYREEE (reference sequence). The CDR3 is made up of 14 amino acids. The CDR3 DNA reads as TGTGCCAGCAGCGGACAGGGGATGGGAGATACGCAGTATTTT. Translated, it gives CASSGQGMGDTQYF.

V usage is TRBV5-1 and J usage is TRBJ2-1; tentatively, D is TRBD1 (6 bases). This CDR3 spans 15 amino acids. Germline V gene lookup returns CDR1 SGHRS and CDR2 YFSETQ. The germline V and J ends were trimmed by 4 bases and 0 bases, with 11 bases remaining between them. CDR3 residues: CASSLGHRSYNEQFF. Written as DNA, the CDR3 is TGCGCCAGCAGCCTGGGACACCGCTCCTACAATGAGCAGTTCTTC.

This chain joins TRBV11-3 and TRBJ2-1; TRBD2 agrees at 9 bases. CDR1 and CDR2 (germline): SGHNT, YENEEA. The CDR3 covers 15 residues. J gave up 5 bases and V 5 bases, and 7 bases lay outside the gene matches. The CDR3 DNA reads as TGTGCCAGCAGCCCGACTAGCGGTGCCAACAATGAGCAGTTCTTC. Amino acid sequence: CASSPTSGANNEQFF.

The chain employs TRBV5-1 and TRBJ2-3, with 7 bases fitting TRBD2. The junction had 9 bases not matched to a gene; V was cut back by 3 bases and J by 2 bases. Germline V lookup: CDR1 SGHRS, CDR2 YFSETQ. The CDR3 extends over 16 amino acids. Written as DNA, the CDR3 is TGCGCCAGCAGCTACCTCCTAGCGGACCCCACAGATACGCAGTATTTT. Its translation is CASSYLLADPTDTQYF.

The chain links TRBV28 to TRBJ1-3; no firm D call. Germline-derived CDR1 and CDR2 are MDHEN and SYDVKM. This CDR3 has 15 residues. V was trimmed by 3 bases and J by 2 bases, leaving 11 bases between them. The CDR3 DNA follows: TGTGCCAGCAGTTTTAACCGGGGAGCTGGAAACACCATATATTTT. Its protein product is CASSFNRGAGNTIYF.

V gene TRBV5-1 combines with J gene TRBJ1-4; TRBD1 might be the D (5 bases). Germline V gene data show CDR1 as SGHRS and CDR2 as YFSETQ. The CDR3 has 15 residues. Trimming cost V 0 bases and J 5 bases, with 11 bases left between them. The CDR3 loop reads CASSLEGVPNEKLFF. Written as DNA, the CDR3 is TGCGCCAGCAGCTTGGAAGGGGTCCCAAATGAAAAACTGTTTTTT.

The chain couples TRBV7-2 to TRBJ2-5; D remains ambiguous. CDR1 is SGHTA, CDR2 FQGNSA, per germline. Deletions cut 4 bases from V and 3 bases from J, with 15 bases between. CDR3 length: 15 residues. The CDR3 sequence is CASSSGPTEKETQYF. CDR3 DNA: TGTGCCAGCAGCTCAGGCCCCACCGAGAAAGAGACCCAGTACTTC.